The text below deals with one T cell receptor (beta chain). The sample belongs to a study of blood T cell repertoires in COVID-19. About the study: The United States, Italy and Spain were the sources of the acute and convalescent COVID-19 samples. The analysed material was cDNA or gDNA that came from T cells, B-cell-depleted T cells, or PBMCs.

Between the trimmed V and J ends, which lost 5 bases and 0 bases, there was a span of 17 bases. CDR3 length equals 17 residues. Germline CDR1 is SEHNR and CDR2 is FQNEAQ (reference sequence). As originally analysed: Amplification of reference gene primers was used by the study to estimate nucleated cell counts. Sequencing used immunoSEQ multiplex PCR; TCRdb keeps in-frame clones, though not all of them. That table is the source of V, J and clone size, and D and trimming were worked out from the DNA. The sample records roughly 390,000 clones, 85% being singletons. V is TRBV7-9 and J is TRBJ1-3; D remains ambiguous. Sequenced sample: peripheral blood. The sequence came from a woman aged 18-29 years with acute or convalescent COVID-19. The DNA of the CDR3 is TGTGCCAGCAGCCGACCCCCCGACGGGAACTCTGGAAACACCATATATTTT. It translates to CASSRPPDGNSGNTIYF.